This T cell receptor (beta chain) comes out of a study of cytomegalovirus exposure and HLA in healthy donors. Study-level points and caveats: Under in vitro conditions, a few CMV-associated chains were confirmed as specific for CMV antigens.

Comment on this clone: Antigen specificity is unknown.

Produced via immunoSEQ multiplex PCR; TCRdb's table is partial and in-frame only. The data hold 220,000 or so clones, with around 80% observed a single time. Trimming removed 5 bases from V and 5 bases from J; junction bases left unmatched: 10. The CDR3 totals 18 residues. The germline V gene has CDR1 SGHVS and CDR2 FNYEAQ. The source of this sequence is a woman younger than 45 in good health and CMV-seropositive. Sequenced sample: PBMCs. The rearrangement joins TRBV7-6 to TRBJ2-2; 14 bases fit TRBD2. CDR3 coding DNA: TGTGCCAGCAGCACGACTAGCGGGAGGGTCCTAAGGACCGGGGAGCTGTTTTTT. Its protein product is CASSTTSGRVLRTGELFF.